This T cell receptor beta chain appears in the sequencing data of a study of blood T cell repertoires in COVID-19. Study context: Collection of acute and convalescent COVID-19 samples took place in the United States, Italy and Spain. Sources were T cells, B-cell-depleted T cells, or PBMCs; the material itself was cDNA or gDNA.

Seattle patients were enrolled while actively infected and followed longitudinally. Method: immunoSEQ multiplex PCR; TCRdb's copy keeps in-frame clones and lacks some. The sample carries 210,000 or so clones, 65% to 85% recorded once. Germline V CDR1 and CDR2: SNHLY, FYNNEI. V was pared by 7 bases and J by 7 bases, with 5 bases between. The length of the CDR3 is 10 residues. This rearrangement joins TRBV2 to TRBJ2-1; D is possibly TRBD2 (5 bases). The sample was peripheral blood. This clonotype originated in a woman aged 25 to 39 with COVID-19, enrolled during active disease. The CDR3 is CASIANEQFF. The CDR3 DNA is TGTGCCAGCATAGCGAATGAGCAGTTCTTC.